A single sample gave rise to the 27 T cell receptor beta chains below, sequenced in a study of T-cell reconstitution after alpha-beta-depleted transplantation in children (dated by TCRdb to 2016 to 2017). Explained via the paper, the treatment or condition label denotes: allogeneic hematopoietic cell transplantation with graft depleted of TCRalphabeta T cells and CD19 B cells. The library came from PCR. Sequencing was carried out with an Illumina HiSeq 2500. TCR library preparation used molecular barcoding, with unique molecular identifiers applied to normalize quantification of the TCRbeta repertoire. The raw public data were reprocessed by TCRdb itself: fastp quality trimming at Q25, MiXCR clonotype calling, in-frame beta chains only. Every CDR3 protein is listed once, alongside the most common genes and DNA of its rows. Recorded for this sample are approximately 120,000 distinct CDR3 sequences; roughly 10% of them occurred a single time. Of the sample, less than 25% is held by the ten largest clones.

Sample: PBMCs, mostly from graft donor cells, taken 180 days after TCRalphabeta/CD19-depleted stem cell transplant. The receptors originated from a girl under three years old who had a stem cell transplant for combined immunodeficiency, so the T cells may come from the graft donor.

This clonotype appeared a few times. This sequence joins TRBV29-1 and TRBJ1-4, with D possibly being TRBD1 (5 bases). This CDR3 spans 15 amino acids. V dropped 6 bases and J dropped 2 bases, with 16 bases sitting between them. Germline V CDR1 and CDR2: SQVTM, ANQGSEA. The CDR3: CSVTEQRGTNEKLFF. CDR3 nucleotide sequence: TGCAGCGTCACTGAGCAGCGGGGCACTAATGAAAAACTGTTTTTT.

This clonotype has at least ten counts. The rearrangement links TRBV12-3 or TRBV12-4 to TRBJ2-1; D call uncertain. The V gene lost 5 bases and the J gene lost 6 bases, with 14 bases spanning the gap. This CDR3 has 14 residues. The CDR3 DNA reads as TGTGCCAGCAGTCCGGGCCTTTCGAGCAATGAGCAGTTCTTC. This gives the protein CASSPGLSSNEQFF.

This clonotype has only one observation. The gene calls are TRBV5-1 and TRBJ2-6; D might be TRBD1 (6 bases). From germline, CDR1 is SGHRS and CDR2 YFSETQ. With 4 bases removed from V and 10 bases from J, the gap between germline ends came to 18 bases. This CDR3 has 15 amino acids. The CDR3 DNA reads TGCGCCAGCAGCACCGGACAGCGATACATTAACGTCCTGACTTTC. Its protein is CASSTGQRYINVLTF.

There are a few counts of this clonotype. This chain uses TRBV4-2 with TRBJ1-2, with D maybe TRBD1 (6 bases). V dropped 3 bases and J dropped 5 bases, with 13 bases sitting between them. The CDR3 totals 14 residues. The V gene's germline CDR1 is LGHNA and CDR2 YNFKEQ. The CDR3 sequence is CASSQKQGEYGYTF. CDR3 coding DNA: TGTGCCAGCAGCCAGAAACAGGGAGAGTATGGCTACACCTTC.

This clonotype was observed a few times. V gene TRBV5-1 combines with J gene TRBJ2-2; D unresolved. This CDR3 contains 15 residues. Per germline, CDR1 SGHRS and CDR2 YFSETQ. The V end was cut by 1 base, the J end by 0 bases, with 7 bases between. This CDR3 is CASSLHDTNTGELFF. CDR3 nucleotides: TGCGCCAGCAGCTTGCATGACACGAACACCGGGGAGCTGTTTTTT.

The rearrangement uses TRBV18 and TRBJ2-5, with D possibly being TRBD2 (6 bases). Trimming took 2 bases from V and 2 from J, leaving 6 bases between them. In germline, CDR1 is KGHSH, CDR2 LQKENI. The CDR3 totals 13 residues. The CDR3 coding sequence is TGTGCCAGCTCACCAAGCGGGCAAGAGACCCAGTACTTC. It codes for CASSPSGQETQYF.

This clonotype was seen only a few times. The chain joins TRBV29-1 to TRBJ2-3; 13 positions match TRBD2. This CDR3 region has 16 residues. The trim removed 4 bases at V and 10 bases at J, leaving 14 bases unmatched. CDR1 is SQVTM, CDR2 ANQGSEA, per germline. The CDR3, as DNA: TGCAGCGTTGCCCCCAGACTAGCGGGAGGTGGGGGTTCGCAGTATTTT. Translation: CSVAPRLAGGGGSQYF.

This chain joins TRBV11-3 and TRBJ2-7, with 13 bases lining up with TRBD2. This CDR3 comprises 15 residues. The junction had 4 bases not matched to a gene; V was cut back by 5 bases and J by 3 bases. Per the germline V gene, CDR1 is SGHNT and CDR2 is YENEEA. CDR3 nucleotide sequence: TGTGCCAGCAGCCTCCGACTAGCGGGAGGCTACGAGCAGTACTTC. Protein sequence: CASSLRLAGGYEQYF.

The chain employs TRBV20-1 and TRBJ2-7; 7 bases match TRBD1. The trim removed 0 bases at V and 7 bases at J, leaving 15 bases unmatched. The germline CDR1 and CDR2 sequences are DFQATT and SNEGSKA (reference sequence). This CDR3 has 16 amino acids. DNA for the CDR3: TGCAGTGCTAGAGATCCCAGGGGGAAAGCTCTTCGGGAGCAGTACTTC. Protein sequence: CSARDPRGKALREQYF.

This sequence joins TRBV20-1 and TRBJ1-1; the D is unclear. This CDR3 is 11 amino acids long. With 6 bases removed from V and 2 bases from J, the gap between germline ends came to 7 bases. Germline CDR1 reads DFQATT; CDR2 reads SNEGSKA (reference sequence). The CDR3 loop is CSARINTEAFF. The CDR3 nucleotides read TGCAGTGCCAGGATAAACACTGAAGCTTTCTTT.

The rearrangement links TRBV12-3 or TRBV12-4 to TRBJ2-1; 7 bases fit TRBD1. V lost 7 bases, J lost 1 base, and 4 bases stayed unmatched. CDR3 length: 14 residues. In DNA, the CDR3 is TGTGCCAGCAATAGGGGGCTTTCCTACAATGAGCAGTTCTTC. Encoded protein: CASNRGLSYNEQFF.

This clonotype occurred a few times. This chain connects TRBV12-3 or TRBV12-4 to TRBJ2-1, with D perhaps given as TRBD1 or TRBD2 (6 bases each). The ends were cut back, 8 bases at V and 7 bases at J, with 15 bases in the middle. This CDR3 has 13 residues. The CDR3 sequence is CASEWQGRNEQFF. For the CDR3, the DNA is TGTGCCAGCGAGTGGCAGGGGAGGAATGAGCAGTTCTTC.

This clonotype was observed a few times. This chain's CDR3 is CASSQGNSGGTQYF. The DNA of the CDR3 is TGCGCCAGCAGCCAAGGAAATAGCGGGGGGACCCAGTACTTC. This chain joins TRBV4-3 and TRBJ2-5; 9 nucleotides match TRBD2. J lost 7 bases, V lost 1 base, and 4 bases had no gene match. Germline CDR1 reads LGHNA; CDR2 reads YSLEER. The CDR3 spans 14 residues.

There are a few counts of this clonotype. The gene calls are TRBV7-2 and TRBJ2-4; TRBD1 aligns across 7 bases. The ends lost 3 bases at V and 7 bases at J; junction bases unmatched: 3. The germline CDR1 and CDR2 sequences are SGHTA and FQGNSA. The CDR3 is 13 residues long. The CDR3 DNA reads as TGTGCCAGCAGCTTCCTGGGACAGAACATTCAGTACTTC. Translated: CASSFLGQNIQYF.

This clonotype was recorded a few times. V usage is TRBV6-1 and J usage is TRBJ2-1; D may be TRBD1 (6 bases). There are 15 residues in the CDR3. CDR1 and CDR2 (germline): MNHNS, SASEGT. Trimming removed 7 bases at V and 4 bases at J, with 17 bases between. The CDR3 DNA reads TGTGCCAGCACCCGTCTGGGGACACCTTACAATGAGCAGTTCTTC. Translation gives CASTRLGTPYNEQFF.

In the case of this clonotype: The junction does not match germline at one end; this may be a read error. V usage is TRBV7-7 and J usage is TRBJ2-3; D perhaps matches TRBD1 (5 bases). CDR3 length equals 15 residues. CDR1 and CDR2 (germline): SSHAT, FNYEAQ (reference sequence). The CDR3 sequence: CASSWGRASTDTQYF. In DNA form, the CDR3 reads TGTGCTAGCAGCTGGGGCAGGGCCAGCACAGATACGCAGTATTTT.

This clonotype was counted ten times or more. The chain employs TRBV6-1 and TRBJ1-5; no clear D. Germline CDR1 MNHNS, CDR2 SASEGT. CDR3 length: 16 residues. V gave up 0 bases and J gave up 4 bases, with 13 bases separating them. CDR3: CASSEAGLGGNQPQHF. DNA of the CDR3: TGTGCCAGCAGTGAAGCGGGGTTAGGTGGTAATCAGCCCCAGCATTTT.

This clonotype was counted ten times or more. The CDR3 DNA follows: TGTGCCAGCTCACCAGCCAGCGGAGGGGGAGATACGCAGTATTTT. This translates into CASSPASGGGDTQYF. The chain employs TRBV18 and TRBJ2-3; D assignment may be TRBD1 or TRBD2 (6 bases each). Germline lookup yields CDR1 KGHSH and CDR2 LQKENI. V dropped 2 bases and J dropped 5 bases, with 14 bases sitting between them. The CDR3 runs to 15 residues.

V and J are TRBV10-3 and TRBJ2-1; a possible D gene is TRBD1 (6 bases). The CDR3 spans 19 residues. The V end lost 3 bases, the J end lost 4 bases, and 25 bases lay between the germline ends. CDR1 ENHRY and CDR2 SYGVKD come from the germline V gene. CDR3 amino acids: CAISDRLGAQGMGYNEQFF. The CDR3 DNA follows: TGTGCCATCAGTGACCGATTGGGGGCACAGGGCATGGGGTACAATGAGCAGTTCTTC.

This clonotype is a singleton in its sample. An end of the junction does not agree with germline; a read error may underlie this. This CDR3 is CASSLSPAPTDTHYF. The CDR3 nucleotides read TGCGCCAGCAGCTTGAGCCCGGCACCCACAGATACGCACTATTTT. The gene calls are TRBV5-1 and TRBJ2-3; D call uncertain. Germline CDR1 is SGHRS and CDR2 is YFSETQ. This CDR3 contains 15 residues.

CDR3 region: CASSSEVTEMTGELFF. CDR3 bases: TGTGCCAGCAGCTCCGAAGTAACAGAGATGACCGGGGAGCTGTTTTTT. V gene TRBV5-6 combines with J gene TRBJ2-2; D is uncertain. The CDR3 runs to 16 residues. V gave up 3 bases and J gave up 5 bases, with 17 bases separating them. Per germline, CDR1 SGHDT and CDR2 YYEEEE.

This clonotype was counted only a few times. The chain recombines TRBV6-1 with TRBJ2-1, with D perhaps matching TRBD1 (5 bases). V was pared by 4 bases and J by 7 bases, with 20 bases between. The CDR3 consists of 16 residues. Germline V gene lookup returns CDR1 MNHNS and CDR2 SASEGT. CDR3 amino acids: CASSGGRYTTVNEQFF. CDR3 nucleotide sequence: TGTGCCAGCAGTGGGGGCAGATATACTACAGTGAATGAGCAGTTCTTC.

This clonotype has more than one count but fewer than ten. The gene calls are TRBV10-3 and TRBJ1-5; no clear D gene. CDR1 and CDR2 from the germline V gene are ENHRY and SYGVKD. Trimming left V 0 bases short and J 0 bases short, with 9 bases between. The CDR3 length is 16 residues. The CDR3 nucleotides are TGTGCCATCAGTGAGTCCCCCGGGTATAGCAATCAGCCCCAGCATTTT. The encoded protein is CAISESPGYSNQPQHF.

In this sample, this clonotype turned up many times. V gene TRBV5-5 combines with J gene TRBJ1-5, with D tentatively TRBD1 (6 bases). V lost 0 bases, J lost 8 bases, and 12 bases lay in between. Germline V CDR1 and CDR2: SGHKS, YYEKEE (reference sequence). The CDR3 consists of 14 residues. This CDR3 reads CASSLGDTLEPQHF. CDR3 coding DNA: TGTGCCAGCAGCTTGGGGGACACCCTCGAGCCCCAGCATTTT.

This chain links TRBV27 with TRBJ2-7; D uncertain. The length of the CDR3 is 14 residues. Germline V gene lookup returns CDR1 MNHEY and CDR2 SMNVEV (reference sequence). V lost 2 bases and J lost 4, with 12 bases in between. The CDR3 is CASSLSRNRYEQYF. As DNA, the CDR3 is TGTGCCAGCAGTTTAAGCAGGAACCGATACGAGCAGTACTTC.

The chain is built from TRBV6-1 and TRBJ2-7; TRBD2 agrees at 9 bases. Germline V gives CDR1 MNHNS, CDR2 SASEGT. V was pared by 6 bases and J by 3 bases, with 6 bases of the junction left unmatched. The CDR3 consists of 14 residues. The CDR3 DNA follows: TGTGCCAGCAGCCCCGGGACTAGCCTCTACGAGCAGTACTTC. Translating gives CASSPGTSLYEQYF.

The V and J genes are TRBV7-2 and TRBJ1-5, with a weak D call TRBD1 (6 bases). Trimming took 2 bases from V and 4 from J, leaving 12 bases between them. CDR3 length: 15 residues. Looked up from germline, CDR1 is SGHTA and CDR2 is FQGNSA. The CDR3 sequence is CASSLKDSPNQPQHF. The CDR3 bases are TGTGCCAGCAGCTTAAAGGACAGCCCAAATCAGCCCCAGCATTTT.